The 26 T cell receptor beta chains below all came from one sample that was sequenced in a study of OX40 agonist ivuxolimab in advanced cancers. Some clones are missing from TCRdb's copy, which holds only in-frame ones; the method was immunoSEQ multiplex PCR. The repertoire includes roughly 98,000 clones, around 85% of them detected once, and 1.4% to 1.5% sits in the top ten. The sequences come from CD4+ or CD8+ T cells sorted from blood, collected in a trial of the OX40 agonist ivuxolimab. These receptors were collected from an adult with an advanced solid tumor such as melanoma, head and neck, liver or kidney cancer.

This clone was detected once. The chain carries TRBV7-2 and TRBJ1-2; D uncertain. The germline V gene encodes CDR1 SGHTA and CDR2 FQGNSA. CDR3 length: 16 amino acids. Trimming removed 1 base from V and 8 bases from J, with 20 bases in between. In DNA form, the CDR3 reads TGTGCCAGCAGCTTAGTTGTGCGGACCCTGAACCCGGGCTACACCTTC. This encodes CASSLVVRTLNPGYTF. Looking up the rest from reference TRBV7-2 and TRBJ1-2 gives the full variable domain: GAGVSQSPSNKVTEKGKDVELRCDPISGHTALYWYRQSLGQGLEFLIYFQGNSAPDKSGLPSDRFSAERTGGSVSTLTIQRTQQEDSAVYLCASSLVVRTLNPGYTFGSGTRLTVV.

This chain links TRBV6-6 with TRBJ1-2, with D unclear. This CDR3 comprises 15 residues. Germline-derived CDR1 and CDR2 are MNHNY and SVGAGI (reference sequence). V lost 0 bases to trimming and J lost 4 bases, with 12 bases between them. The CDR3 bases are TGTGCCAGCAGTTACTCGAGGCAGTCGAGCTATGGCTACACCTTC. Translating gives CASSYSRQSSYGYTF.

Here the CDR3 reads CASSLRTSGNTGELFF. CDR3 coding DNA: TGCGCCAGCAGCTTGAGGACTAGCGGGAACACCGGGGAGCTGTTTTTT. The rearrangement links TRBV5-1 to TRBJ2-2, with 10 bases identical to TRBD2. Germline CDR1 reads SGHRS; CDR2 reads YFSETQ. The CDR3 runs to 16 residues. V was pared by 1 base and J by 1 base, with 1 base of the junction left unmatched.

The V gene is TRBV2, the J gene TRBJ2-3; D is unresolved. Germline values: CDR1 SNHLY, CDR2 FYNNEI. CDR3 length: 18 amino acids. The ends were cut back, 6 bases at V and 0 bases at J, with 22 bases in the middle. As DNA, the CDR3 is TGTGCCAGCAGGGTGATACTCAACACCTTCTTTAGCACAGATACGCAGTATTTT. This sequence encodes CASRVILNTFFSTDTQYF.

This chain connects TRBV27 to TRBJ2-7; 7 bases match TRBD2. V was clipped by 5 bases and J by 0 bases; unmatched bases: 7. Germline V CDR1 and CDR2: MNHEY, SMNVEV (reference sequence). The CDR3 is 15 residues long. The CDR3 DNA is TGTGCCAGCAGTCGGCCTAGCGGCCACTCCTACGAGCAGTACTTC. It codes for CASSRPSGHSYEQYF.

V gene TRBV14 combines with J gene TRBJ2-3; D may match TRBD1 or TRBD2 (5 bases each). V was trimmed by 3 bases and J by 0 bases, leaving 10 bases between them. The CDR3 is made up of 15 amino acids. Germline loops: CDR1 SGHDN, CDR2 FVKESK. CDR3 sequence reads: CASSQFGASTDTQYF. CDR3 coding DNA: TGTGCCAGCAGCCAGTTCGGGGCTAGCACAGATACGCAGTATTTT.

This clone has just one count. The chain couples TRBV11-3 to TRBJ2-7, with D uncertain. Trimming shortened V by 1 base and J by 0 bases, and 7 bases separated the two germline ends. This CDR3 has 14 amino acids. The germline V gene has CDR1 SGHNT and CDR2 YENEEA. CDR3 in amino acids: CASSLVVDSYEQYF. The CDR3 DNA is TGTGCCAGCAGCTTAGTCGTCGACTCCTACGAGCAGTACTTC.

The genes are TRBV19 and TRBJ1-4; the D is unclear. Germline values: CDR1 LNHDA, CDR2 SQIVND (reference sequence). V gave up 3 bases and J gave up 0 bases, with 11 bases separating them. The CDR3 totals 16 residues. The CDR3 loop reads CASSMWQPSTNEKLFF. The CDR3 DNA sequence: TGTGCCAGTAGTATGTGGCAGCCTTCAACTAATGAAAAACTGTTTTTT.

V and J are TRBV7-9 and TRBJ2-1; possibly TRBD2 for D (6 bases). The CDR3 runs to 15 residues. V lost 0 bases and J lost 2, with 8 bases in between. Germline assignment: CDR1 SEHNR and CDR2 FQNEAQ (reference sequence). CDR3 sequence reads: CASSLAGGPYNEQFF. The CDR3 DNA follows: TGTGCCAGCAGCTTAGCGGGGGGTCCCTACAATGAGCAGTTCTTC. The full variable domain, completed using reference TRBV7-9 and TRBJ2-1, is DTGVSQNPRHKITKRGQNVTFRCDPISEHNRLYWYRQTLGQGPEFLTYFQNEAQLEKSRLLSDRFSAERPKGSFSTLEIQRTEQGDSAMYLCASSLAGGPYNEQFFGPGTRLTVL.

This clone was seen a handful of times. CDR3 nucleotides: TGCAGCGTTCTAGCGGGTTCACGGAATGAGCAGTTCTTC. As protein: CSVLAGSRNEQFF. J is TRBJ2-1 and V is TRBV29-1; TRBD2 agrees at 8 bases. Per the germline V gene, CDR1 is SQVTM and CDR2 is ANQGSEA. J was trimmed by 7 bases and V by 5 bases; bases with no gene match: 7. This CDR3 is 13 amino acids long.

The chain employs TRBV5-1 and TRBJ2-3, with 12 bases fitting TRBD2. The CDR3 consists of 17 residues. Trimming cost V 4 bases and J 5 bases; bases outside gene matches: 11. Per germline, CDR1 SGHRS and CDR2 YFSETQ. The CDR3 loop is CASSAQSSGGDVDTQYF. CDR3 DNA: TGCGCCAGCAGCGCACAGTCTAGCGGGGGGGATGTAGATACGCAGTATTTT.

CDR3 nucleotide sequence: TGTGCCATACCAAAACTCGGGGATCTGTTTTTT. Encoded protein: CAIPKLGDLFF. The rearrangement uses TRBV7-9 and TRBJ1-4; D is unresolved. CDR3 length equals 11 residues. Germline CDR1 and CDR2: SEHNR and FQNEAQ (reference sequence). V was trimmed by 10 bases and J by 14 bases, leaving 17 bases between them.

The table lists this clone with a count of one. The genes are TRBV4-1 and TRBJ1-2; maybe TRBD1 (5 bases). V lost 3 bases, J lost 2 bases, and 13 bases lay in between. Germline V gene data show CDR1 as MGHRA and CDR2 as YSYEKL. The CDR3 is made up of 15 amino acids. CDR3 bases: TGCGCCAGCAGCCACGGACACTCCGAGAACTATGGCTACACCTTC. Translation gives CASSHGHSENYGYTF.

The chain combines TRBV11-2 with TRBJ2-7; D may be TRBD1 or TRBD2 (8 bases each). The CDR3 sequence is 15 residues long. Germline-derived CDR1 and CDR2 are SGHAT and FQNNGV. Trimming cost V 4 bases and J 9 bases, with 22 bases left between them. CDR3 nucleotides: TGTGCCAGCAGCTCGGGACAGGTGGGGGGACTAGGGCAGTACTTC. Translating gives CASSSGQVGGLGQYF. The variable domain in full, completed from reference TRBV11-2 and TRBJ2-7, reads EAGVAQSPRYKIIEKRQSVAFWCNPISGHATLYWYQQILGQGPKLLIQFQNNGVVDDSQLPKDRFSAERLKGVDSTLKIQPAKLEDSAVYLCASSSGQVGGLGQYFGPGTRLTVT.

This clone was seen just once. This specimen includes other DNA sequences encoding the same CDR3. J is TRBJ1-1 and V is TRBV15; unclear D gene. Trimming shortened V by 1 base and J by 0 bases, and 3 bases separated the two germline ends. Germline V gives CDR1 LNHNV, CDR2 YYDKDF (reference sequence). The CDR3 totals 13 residues. The CDR3 DNA follows: TGTGCCACCAGCAGAGGGTTGAACACTGAAGCTTTCTTT. The encoded protein is CATSRGLNTEAFF.

For the CDR3, the DNA is TGCGCCAGCAGCTTGAGTCAGGGAGGACACTCTGGGGCCAACGTCCTGACTTTC. Translating it yields CASSLSQGGHSGANVLTF. The rearrangement joins TRBV5-1 to TRBJ2-6, with D maybe TRBD2 (6 bases). The CDR3 has 18 residues. V dropped 1 base and J dropped 0 bases, with 14 bases sitting between them. Per the germline V gene, CDR1 is SGHRS and CDR2 is YFSETQ. The full variable domain, with the rest looked up from reference TRBV5-1 and TRBJ2-6, is KAGVTQTPRYLIKTRGQQVTLSCSPISGHRSVSWYQQTPGQGLQFLFEYFSETQRNKGNFPGRFSGRQFSNSRSEMNVSTLELGDSALYLCASSLSQGGHSGANVLTFGAGSRLTVL.

In this sample, this clone is medium-sized. The rearrangement joins TRBV5-1 to TRBJ2-3; no firm D call. This CDR3 is 13 amino acids long. Trimming stripped 0 bases from V and 6 bases from J, with 8 bases between. Germline assignment: CDR1 SGHRS and CDR2 YFSETQ. The CDR3 region has the DNA TGCGCCAGCAGCTTGGAGGTTCTGGATACGCAGTATTTT. The encoded protein is CASSLEVLDTQYF.

The rearrangement joins TRBV5-1 to TRBJ1-2; maybe TRBD1 (5 bases). The CDR3 spans 14 residues. CDR1 is SGHRS, CDR2 YFSETQ, per germline. Trimming stripped 3 bases from V and 4 bases from J, with 13 bases between. This CDR3 reads CASSSLQGAYGYTF. In nucleotides, the CDR3 is TGCGCCAGCAGCTCACTCCAGGGCGCCTATGGCTACACCTTC.

Note on this clone: Its ends do not fully match the called genes, so a read error is possible. The J gene is TRBJ1-2, the V gene TRBV5-6, with D perhaps TRBD1 (6 bases). Germline values: CDR1 SGHDT, CDR2 YYEEEE. CDR3 length equals 13 residues. The CDR3 DNA reads TGTGCCCGCAGCTCTACCGGGGGCGGGGGCTACACCTTC. Its translation: CARSSTGGGGYTF.

The V and J genes are TRBV11-2 and TRBJ2-6; 10 nucleotides match TRBD2. The J segment lost 5 bases and the V segment lost 1 base, leaving 8 bases of the junction unmatched. CDR3 length: 18 amino acids. CDR1 is SGHAT, CDR2 FQNNGV, per germline. The CDR3 reads CASSLASGGAGRANVLTF. The CDR3 bases are TGTGCCAGCAGCTTAGCCAGCGGGGGGGCCGGGAGGGCCAACGTCCTGACTTTC.

This rearrangement joins TRBV9 to TRBJ2-1; D possibly corresponds to TRBD1 (5 bases). With 1 base removed from V and 0 bases from J, the gap between germline ends came to 8 bases. Germline-derived CDR1 and CDR2 are SGDLS and YYNGEE. The CDR3 loop spans 15 amino acids. The CDR3 spells CASSVQGGSYNEQFF. CDR3 nucleotides: TGTGCCAGCAGCGTACAGGGTGGCTCCTACAATGAGCAGTTCTTC.

V gene TRBV28 combines with J gene TRBJ1-2; D possibly corresponds to TRBD1 (5 bases). This CDR3 contains 15 residues. Germline CDR1 reads MDHEN; CDR2 reads SYDVKM. Between the trimmed V and J ends, which lost 6 bases and 2 bases, there was a span of 16 bases. The CDR3 sequence is CASSLGGRKNYGYTF. The CDR3 DNA follows: TGTGCCAGCAGCCTCGGGGGGAGGAAGAACTATGGCTACACCTTC.

This clone appeared once. V is TRBV19 and J is TRBJ2-3; 8 nucleotides align to TRBD2. The V gene end was trimmed by 5 bases and the J gene end by 1 base; junction bases not matched to a gene: 8. CDR3 size: 16 residues. CDR1 is LNHDA, CDR2 SQIVND, per germline (reference sequence). CDR3 protein: CASSYSAGGRTDTQYF. CDR3 bases: TGTGCCAGTAGTTATTCTGCGGGAGGCCGCACAGATACGCAGTATTTT.

The chain uses TRBV6-1 and TRBJ1-1; D is undetermined. This CDR3 contains 13 residues. Looked up from germline, CDR1 is MNHNS and CDR2 is SASEGT. The V end lost 2 bases, the J end lost 11 bases, and 15 bases lay between the germline ends. The CDR3 loop reads CASSESVGMSAFF. The CDR3 coding sequence is TGTGCCAGCAGTGAATCGGTGGGGATGAGCGCTTTCTTT.

V is TRBV19 and J is TRBJ2-3; 10 nucleotides line up with TRBD1. The CDR3 runs to 18 residues. The V and J ends lost 10 bases and 0 bases, in that order; junction bases with no gene match: 16. The germline CDR1 and CDR2 sequences are LNHDA and SQIVND (reference sequence). The CDR3 protein is CATRPGTGDASSTDTQYF. The CDR3 DNA sequence: TGTGCCACCCGCCCCGGGACAGGGGATGCTTCTAGCACAGATACGCAGTATTTT.

This rearrangement joins TRBV5-1 to TRBJ2-5, with 10 bases matching TRBD1. V lost 4 bases to trimming and J lost 0 bases; unmatched junction nucleotides: 6. The V gene's germline CDR1 is SGHRS and CDR2 YFSETQ. The CDR3 covers 16 residues. CDR3: CASSPAGQGYQETQYF. The CDR3 nucleotides are TGCGCCAGCAGCCCAGCGGGACAGGGGTACCAAGAGACCCAGTACTTC.